What follows describes a single T cell receptor (beta chain). A Seattle source enrolled patients during active infection and followed them longitudinally. The germline V gene has CDR1 KGHSH and CDR2 LQKENI. V was clipped by 5 bases and J by 0 bases, with 13 bases between them. This CDR3 region has 15 residues. This entry comes from a study of blood T cell repertoires in COVID-19. In the authors' methods: Reference gene primer amplification gave nucleated cell count estimates. Using immunoSEQ multiplex PCR, the repertoire was profiled, and TCRdb retains in-frame clones only, with some absent. That table supplies the V and J calls and clone size; D and trimming were determined from the DNA. Of about 68,000 clones listed, roughly 85% are singletons.

Specimen: peripheral blood. This receptor was taken from a woman in her forties or fifties with COVID-19, enrolled during active disease. This chain uses TRBV18 with TRBJ1-2; a possible D gene is TRBD1 (5 bases). This CDR3 reads CASSTDRSANYGYTF. The DNA for the CDR3 is TGTGCCAGCTCAACCGACAGATCCGCTAACTATGGCTACACCTTC.